This T cell receptor (beta chain) stems from a study of cytotoxic CD8 clonotypes in ibrutinib-treated CLL. Study as a whole: The patient breakdown showed some eleven relapsed/refractory and roughly 14 treatment-naive cases, with 17 to 18 IGHV unmutated.

TCRdb's table, derived via immunoSEQ multiplex PCR, lists solely in-frame clones and lacks some. Among about 300,000 clones, roughly three quarters were seen once, and the ten largest hold about 5.8%. The sequence came from a human donor with chronic lymphocytic leukemia. The material sequenced was PBMCs, taken at disease progression, from a patient treated with ibrutinib.

Written as DNA, the CDR3 is TGCGCCAGCCGGCAAGCATCGGGCACAGATACGCAGTATTTT. It codes for CASRQASGTDTQYF. The chain uses TRBV10-2 and TRBJ2-3; D remains ambiguous. The V end was cut by 8 bases, the J end by 1 base, with 13 bases between. There are 14 residues in the CDR3. From germline, CDR1 is WSHSY and CDR2 SAAADI.